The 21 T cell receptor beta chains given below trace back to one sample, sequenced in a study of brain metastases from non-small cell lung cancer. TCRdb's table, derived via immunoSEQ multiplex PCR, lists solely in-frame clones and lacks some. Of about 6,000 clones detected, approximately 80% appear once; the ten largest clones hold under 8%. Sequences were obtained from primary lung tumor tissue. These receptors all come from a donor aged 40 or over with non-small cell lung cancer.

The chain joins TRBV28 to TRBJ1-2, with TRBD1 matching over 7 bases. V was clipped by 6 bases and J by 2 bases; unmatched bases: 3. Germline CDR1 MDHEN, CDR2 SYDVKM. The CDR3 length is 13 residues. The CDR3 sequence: CASRPTGNYGYTF. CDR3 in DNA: TGTGCCAGCAGGCCGACAGGGAACTATGGCTACACCTTC.

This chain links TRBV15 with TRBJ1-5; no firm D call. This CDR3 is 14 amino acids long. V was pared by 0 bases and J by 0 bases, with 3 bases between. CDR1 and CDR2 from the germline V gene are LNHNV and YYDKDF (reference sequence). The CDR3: CATSRDFSNQPQHF. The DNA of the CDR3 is TGTGCCACCAGCAGAGACTTTAGCAATCAGCCCCAGCATTTT. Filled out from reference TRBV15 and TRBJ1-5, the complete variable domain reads DAMVIQNPRYQVTQFGKPVTLSCSQTLNHNVMYWYQQKSSQAPKLLFHYYDKDFNNEADTPDNFQSRRPNTSFCFLDIRSPGLGDTAMYLCATSRDFSNQPQHFGDGTRLSIL.

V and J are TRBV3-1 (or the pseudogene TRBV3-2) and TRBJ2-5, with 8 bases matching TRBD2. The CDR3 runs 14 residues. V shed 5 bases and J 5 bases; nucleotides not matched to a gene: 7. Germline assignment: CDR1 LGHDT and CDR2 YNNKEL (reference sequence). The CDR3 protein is CASSTRGAGETQYF. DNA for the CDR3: TGTGCCAGCAGCACGCGGGGGGCGGGGGAGACCCAGTACTTC.

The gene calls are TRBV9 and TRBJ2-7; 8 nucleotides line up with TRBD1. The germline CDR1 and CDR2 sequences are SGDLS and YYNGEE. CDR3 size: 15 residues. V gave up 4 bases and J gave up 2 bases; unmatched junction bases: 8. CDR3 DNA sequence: TGTGCCAGCAGCCCCCGACAGGGGTGGACCTACGAGCAGTACTTC. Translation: CASSPRQGWTYEQYF.

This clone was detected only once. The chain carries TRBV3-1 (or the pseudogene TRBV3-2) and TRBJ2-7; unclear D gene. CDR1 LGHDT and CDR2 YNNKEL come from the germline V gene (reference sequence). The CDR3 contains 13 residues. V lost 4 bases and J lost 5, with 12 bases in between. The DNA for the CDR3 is TGTGCCAGCAGCCCCTTTAAAGGGAACGAGCAGTACTTC. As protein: CASSPFKGNEQYF.

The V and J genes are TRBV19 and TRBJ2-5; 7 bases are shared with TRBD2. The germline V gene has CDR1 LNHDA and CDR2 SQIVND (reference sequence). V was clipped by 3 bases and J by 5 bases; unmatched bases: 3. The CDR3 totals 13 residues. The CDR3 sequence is CASSMGGLETQYF. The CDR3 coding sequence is TGTGCCAGTAGTATGGGAGGGCTGGAGACCCAGTACTTC.

The CDR3 DNA reads as TGTGCCAGCACCAGACCCCCAGGCGAGCAGTACTTC. Encoded protein: CASTRPPGEQYF. This rearrangement joins TRBV28 to TRBJ2-7; no reliable D call. V lost 7 bases and J 6 bases, leaving 13 bases between the germline ends. Per the germline V gene, CDR1 is MDHEN and CDR2 is SYDVKM. The CDR3 has 12 amino acids.

The CDR3 loop reads CASRAGTGGYEQYF. As DNA, the CDR3 is TGTGCCAGCAGGGCCGGGACAGGAGGCTACGAGCAGTACTTC. The chain is built from TRBV2 and TRBJ2-7; TRBD1 aligns across 8 bases. CDR3 length equals 14 residues. The junction had 7 bases not matched to a gene; V was cut back by 6 bases and J by 3 bases. Germline lookup yields CDR1 SNHLY and CDR2 FYNNEI.

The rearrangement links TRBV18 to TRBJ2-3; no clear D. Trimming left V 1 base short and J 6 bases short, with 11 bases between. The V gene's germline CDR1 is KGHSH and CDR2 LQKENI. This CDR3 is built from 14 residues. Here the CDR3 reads CASSPRVRTDTQYF. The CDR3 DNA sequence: TGTGCCAGCTCACCACGAGTCCGTACGGATACGCAGTATTTT.

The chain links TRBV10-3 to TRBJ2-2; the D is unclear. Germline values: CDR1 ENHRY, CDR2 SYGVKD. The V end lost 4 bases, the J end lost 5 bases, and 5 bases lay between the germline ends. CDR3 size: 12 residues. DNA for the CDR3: TGTGCCATCAGTGTGGGGACCGGGGAGCTGTTTTTT. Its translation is CAISVGTGELFF.

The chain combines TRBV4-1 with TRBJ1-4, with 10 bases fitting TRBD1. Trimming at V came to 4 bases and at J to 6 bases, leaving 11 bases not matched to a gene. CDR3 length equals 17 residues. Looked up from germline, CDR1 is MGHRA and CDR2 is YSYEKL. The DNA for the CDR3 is TGCGCCAGCAGCCCTTCCGGACAGGGGGGAATAGATGAAAAACTGTTTTTT. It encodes CASSPSGQGGIDEKLFF.

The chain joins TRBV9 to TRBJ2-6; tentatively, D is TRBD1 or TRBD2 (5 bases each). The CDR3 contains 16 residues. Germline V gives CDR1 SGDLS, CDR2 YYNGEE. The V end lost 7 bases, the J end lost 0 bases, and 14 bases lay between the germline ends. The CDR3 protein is CASAPGRISGANVLTF. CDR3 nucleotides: TGTGCCAGCGCACCGGGACGGATCTCTGGGGCCAACGTCCTGACTTTC.

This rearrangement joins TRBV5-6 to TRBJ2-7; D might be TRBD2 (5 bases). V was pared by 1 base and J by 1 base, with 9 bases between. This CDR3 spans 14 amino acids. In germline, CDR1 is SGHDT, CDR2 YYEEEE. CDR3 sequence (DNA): TGTGCCAGCAGCTTGACGGGGTCTTCCTACGAGCAGTACTTC. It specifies CASSLTGSSYEQYF.

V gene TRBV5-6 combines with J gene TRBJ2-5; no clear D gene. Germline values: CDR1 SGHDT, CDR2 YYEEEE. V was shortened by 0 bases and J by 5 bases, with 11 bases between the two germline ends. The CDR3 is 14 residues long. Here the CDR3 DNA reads TGTGCCAGCAGCTTGGGTAGATCCGGGGAGACCCAGTACTTC. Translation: CASSLGRSGETQYF.

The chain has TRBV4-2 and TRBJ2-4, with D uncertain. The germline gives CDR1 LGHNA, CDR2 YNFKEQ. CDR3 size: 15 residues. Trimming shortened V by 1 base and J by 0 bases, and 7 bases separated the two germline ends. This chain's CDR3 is CASSQAGEAKNIQYF. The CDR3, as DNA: TGTGCCAGCAGCCAAGCCGGAGAAGCCAAAAACATTCAGTACTTC.

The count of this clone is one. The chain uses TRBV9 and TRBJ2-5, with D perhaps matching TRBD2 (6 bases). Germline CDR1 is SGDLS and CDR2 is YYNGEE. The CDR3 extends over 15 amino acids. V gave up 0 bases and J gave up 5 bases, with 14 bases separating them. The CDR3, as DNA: TGTGCCAGCAGCGTAGGGCCCACGGGGAGGGAGACCCAGTACTTC. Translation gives CASSVGPTGRETQYF.

CDR3 bases: TGTGCCTGGTTGACCGGGACAGATGGTTCACCCCTCCACTTT. Amino acids: CAWLTGTDGSPLHF. The gene calls are TRBV30 and TRBJ1-6, with 7 positions matching TRBD1. J was trimmed by 9 bases and V by 5 bases; bases with no gene match: 10. Germline values: CDR1 GTSNPN, CDR2 SVGIG (reference sequence). The CDR3 is 14 amino acids.

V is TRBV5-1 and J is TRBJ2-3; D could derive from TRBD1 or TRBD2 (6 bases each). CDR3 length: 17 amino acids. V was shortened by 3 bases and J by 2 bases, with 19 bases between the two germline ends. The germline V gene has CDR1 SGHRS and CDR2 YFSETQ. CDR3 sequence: CASSSSGGGHVTDTQYF. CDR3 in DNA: TGCGCCAGCAGCTCCTCGGGTGGGGGGCACGTCACAGATACGCAGTATTTT.

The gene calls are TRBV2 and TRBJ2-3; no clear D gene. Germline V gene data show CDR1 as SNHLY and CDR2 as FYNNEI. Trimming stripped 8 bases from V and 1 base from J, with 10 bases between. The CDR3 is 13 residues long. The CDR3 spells CASHPLRTDTQYF. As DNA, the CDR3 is TGTGCCAGCCACCCACTCCGCACAGATACGCAGTATTTT.

The CDR3 DNA reads as TGTGCCAGCAGTTTAGTAACCTTAGACAGGGTTTACGAGCAGTACTTC. Amino acids: CASSLVTLDRVYEQYF. The chain uses TRBV28 and TRBJ2-7; 7 bases fit TRBD1. From germline, CDR1 is MDHEN and CDR2 SYDVKM. This CDR3 has 16 amino acids. The V gene end was trimmed by 2 bases and the J gene end by 4 bases; junction bases not matched to a gene: 11.

CDR3 in amino acids: CASSYGDSGNTIYF. The CDR3, as DNA: TGTGCCAGCAGCTACGGGGACTCTGGAAACACCATATATTTT. The chain is built from TRBV9 and TRBJ1-3, with unresolved D. Trimming stripped 4 bases from V and 0 bases from J, with 8 bases between. The CDR3 has 14 amino acids. The V gene's germline CDR1 is SGDLS and CDR2 YYNGEE.